Sequencing of this TCR beta chain was carried out in a study of blood T cell repertoires in COVID-19. In the study overall: The samples span acute and convalescent COVID-19 from the United States, Italy and Spain.

This clone was detected once. Original handling: Amplified reference gene primers provided the basis for estimating nucleated cell counts. Clones were read by immunoSEQ multiplex PCR, and TCRdb kept only the in-frame ones, dropping some. That table gives V, J and clone size, and the DNA gave D and trimming. Altogether about 300,000 clones are present, 70% to 90% being singletons, with the ten largest covering about 10%. CDR3 length: 14 amino acids. V was clipped by 2 bases and J by 5 bases, with 10 bases between them. Germline V lookup: CDR1 LGHDT, CDR2 YNNKEL (reference sequence). Cohorts were determined from participant-reported clinical history. Resolution of symptoms, clearance, or two negative PCRs was present in recovered Cohort 3 donors.

Sequencing was done on a sample of PBMCs or T cells enriched from blood (not recorded which). This rearrangement joins TRBV3-1 (or the pseudogene TRBV3-2) to TRBJ2-1; possible D gene TRBD1, 5 bases. The sequence came from a young woman who had recovered from COVID-19. The CDR3 coding sequence is TGTGCCAGCAGCCAACAGGGCCCCCACAATGAGCAGTTCTTC. It specifies CASSQQGPHNEQFF.